This T cell receptor beta chain was sequenced in a study of cytomegalovirus exposure and HLA in healthy donors (dated by TCRdb to the late 2010s). Broadly, across the study: An earlier analysis of approximately 640 of the donors reported 276 Gb of sequence data and 117 million unique TCR beta sequences from around 200 million T cells. Among some 400 genotyped donors of the cohort, an average of 235,054 unique TCR beta nucleotide sequences were sequenced per donor, roughly a sixth of them non-productive. A later genetic analysis took genome-wide SNP genotypes for about 65% of the 666 donors and used that subset as a discovery cohort. The study used immunosequencing to profile the T cell repertoires of 666 subjects and linked those repertoires to cytomegalovirus serostatus. All discovery cohort repertoires had been generated using a single sequencing platform. In addition to the first cohort of several hundred subjects, a separate validation cohort of approximately 130 different subjects was used. Among the roughly 370 genotyped donors, about 83% belonged to the genetic ancestry cluster associated with self-reported Caucasian donors. About five DR-DQ haplotypes were treated as single units for association and clustering because of strong linkage in the cohort. The study was designed to test whether signatures of past pathogen exposure could be identified by cataloging public T cell receptors. The number of donors typed differed by locus, with roughly 620-630 for A, B, C, DRB1 and DQB1, around 520 for DQA1, 600 to 610 for DPA1, and around 460 for DPB1. Donor age, sex, ethnicity and CMV serostatus were compiled alongside the repertoire data. In the later analysis, no new phenotypic data were used to find candidate immune exposures; instead, reliance was placed on TCR beta sequences and their occurrence across donors. HLA typing covered class I and class II loci at four-digit resolution. An earlier analysis of approximately 630 of the donors applied high-throughput TCR beta sequencing to assess whether each TCR beta V gene segment acted as functional or pseudogenic. A later analysis re-examined previously published TCR beta repertoires from just over 650 donors and added high-resolution HLA genotyping to investigate patterns of TCR occurrence. Approximately 300 gigabases of sequencing data and around 80 million unique TCR sequences made up an early release that covered 500 to 700 HLA-typed donors. High-throughput TCR immunosequencing, statistical association of individual TCRs with disease status, and machine learning were combined to predict cytomegalovirus infection status. Beyond this particular receptor, the publication reports: A later analysis found that TCR association rates varied across HLA loci, with DRB1 alleles showing the most associated TCRs and HLA-C alleles the fewest. The classifier was reported to diagnose cytomegalovirus status with high specificity and sensitivity in both the original cohort and the validation cohort. In the study, 164 TCR beta chains were listed as associated with cytomegalovirus. A cluster of highly shared sequence variants was judged likely to represent a technical artifact of the sequencing pipeline. Across donors, most TCR sequences were observed very rarely, whereas some public TCRs were present in many individuals. The cohort was sequenced for TCR beta chains only, and without alpha or paired-chain data the features that could be detected were limited. The authors suggested that the approach could potentially be extended to other disease states and immunological phenotypes. Specific HLA alleles were associated with roughly 16,000 TCR beta sequences at a false discovery rate of 0.05 in a later analysis. Presence/absence analyses assumed roughly uniform sequencing depth across donors, an assumption that may not hold. Because the 87-base-pair reads could not distinguish some IMGT-functional V segments, including TRBV6-2 and TRBV6-3, those segments were excluded. Strong co-occurrence of HLA alleles, especially DR and DQ, made assigning TCR associations to individual alleles difficult. A later analysis found that HLA-associated TCR beta chains were more clonally expanded and had lower generation probabilities than equally common non-associated chains. Some 16 rarely observed V segments, including chromosome 9 orphons, were excluded from the earlier analysis of several hundred of the donors because counts were too low. Compared with the approximately 720-donor mean, donors in an Asian-associated ancestry cluster had fewer N-insertions in productive TCRs, according to a later genetic analysis. In an earlier analysis of around 600 of the donors, most TCR beta V segments were observed in productive rearrangements about 87% or about 30% of the time, broadly matching IMGT annotations. Because some donors lacked HLA typing at each locus, the association tests relied only on the typed subset. CMV serostatus was the only immune exposure information available for the cohort. According to a later analysis, most CMV-associated TCR beta chains appeared to be HLA-restricted, and the HLA associations seemed to be driven largely by CMV exposure. Correlated functional status among segregating V segments might reflect linkage disequilibrium, but an unknown experimental factor could not be ruled out. A few of the identified cytomegalovirus-associated TCR beta chains were confirmed in vitro to be specific for cytomegalovirus antigens. V-gene and J-gene trimming of TCR beta chains was associated with a missense DCLRE1C variant in a later genetic analysis, and the association was replicated in an independent cohort. In a later analysis, several top co-occurrence clusters were reported to appear linked to parvovirus B19, influenza, CMV and Epstein-Barr virus. A further reported finding was that TCR beta sequences accurately predicted the HLA-A and HLA-B alleles for most subjects in the first cohort.

The CDR3 measures 15 amino acids from cysteine to phenylalanine. The sequence is cut down to CDR3 DNA, 45 bases in frame from base 1. V lost 2 bases and J lost 1 base; the stretch between them is 10 bases long. According to the germline V gene, CDR1 reads KGHSH and CDR2 reads LQKENI. Remarks on this clone: The clone's antigen remains unknown. No qualities accompany the bases; no much larger clone lies one base away.

Libraries were constructed by the immunoSEQ multiplex PCR assay. For the multiplex PCR, a mixture combining 60 forward primers for TCR Vbeta segments and 13 reverse primers for TCR Jbeta segments was used. Amplification of the CDR3 region of rearranged TCR beta genes was performed with a multiplex PCR assay on genomic DNA. The amplified TCR beta libraries were sequenced on the Illumina HiSeq System as 87-base-pair reads. Concerning the study's data processing: In a later analysis, tens of millions of unique TCR beta chains were counted across the roughly 610 repertoires, and around 10 million of these chains were shared by at least two donors. Raw reads were error-corrected and collapsed into unique sequences with a nearest-neighbor algorithm that merged closely related sequences to remove PCR and sequencing errors. CDR3 sequences were aligned to IMGT reference sequences to assign V, D and J gene segments. For a sequence to be retained, a match of at least six nucleotides to both a V gene segment and a J gene segment was required. Rearrangements were called productive when the CDR3 lacked stop codons and stayed in frame with V and J; all others were non-productive. Following IMGT convention, CDR3 was defined as the stretch from the second conserved V-encoded cysteine up to the conserved J-encoded phenylalanine. The earlier analysis of about 610 of the donors excluded any sequence lacking an unambiguous match to a single V gene segment. In an earlier analysis of 587 of the donors, a V segment was called functional when productive rearrangements were above 56.7%, and segregating when the standard deviation between donors exceeded 5%. A statistical classification framework was built for diagnosing cytomegalovirus status from the catalog of TCR beta chain sequences. In a later analysis, TCR nucleotide sequences were compared against IMGT/GENE-DB human TR gene sequences so that V and J genes could be assigned. A later analysis assigned CDR3 sequences and most-parsimonious VDJ recombination scenarios with the TCRdist pipeline. A later analysis defined each TCR beta chain by its CDR3 amino acid sequence plus V-gene family, and excluded reads lacking a unique V-gene family. To address suspected cross-contamination and a sequencing artifact, a later analysis removed roughly 580 highly shared, low-generation-probability nucleotide sequences. For each public chain, a later analysis derived a clonal expansion index from normalized ranks of inferred template counts within each repertoire. A later analysis computed generation probabilities with a VDJ recombination model fitted to out-of-frame rearrangements, and checked the results against IGoR. Hypergeometric tests were used in a later analysis to score TCR-TCR, TCR-HLA and TCR-CMV co-occurrence, with a repertoire-size bias correction applied to the TCR pairs. A later analysis estimated false discovery rates by permuting HLA or CMV assignments 20 times. In a later analysis, co-occurring TCRs were grouped with DBSCAN, and TCRdist sequence similarity was added when clustering was performed within HLA-allele-positive subsets. Repertoires with fewer than 30,000 or more than 120,000 public chains, plus five repertoires with anomalous nucleotide sharing, were excluded from co-occurrence clustering. The source is immuneACCESS, and TCRdb retained only in-frame sequences with V and J called. Part of the clones is not carried over; for the studies checked, unresolved V genes explain less than half of this, and the remainder is unexplained. V, J and clone size reflect that table, while D and trimming were determined from the DNA. The sample yields roughly 67,000 clones; around 80% were counted once. Of the sample, approximately 9.9% falls within the top ten clones.

In total, roughly 670 healthy bone marrow donors made up the cohort. At the time of sampling, every cohort member was nominally healthy, though immune exposures that went unrecorded were likely present. The donor was CMV seronegative and belonged to the group of around 350 seronegative cohort members. Each donor provided a peripheral blood sample, and peripheral blood mononuclear cells were used for TCR beta sequencing. Genomic DNA extraction from the blood cell samples was performed with the Qiagen DNeasy Blood Extraction Kit. The sequenced material came from PBMCs. This chain joins TRBV18 to TRBJ2-3, and the D gene may be TRBD2, 7 bases matching. The receptor was isolated from a middle-aged man in good health and CMV-seronegative. The bases are TGTGCCAGCTCACCAAAGGGGGGGGGCACAGATACGCAGTATTTT. Its translation is CASSPKGGGTDTQYF.